Listed below are T cell receptor beta chains from one sample, sequenced in a study of blood T cells in healthy people across ages. Using its own MiXCR run on the 5' RACE reads, TCRdb lists one record per CDR3 protein. The sample lists about a million distinct CDR3 sequences, under 50% occurring once. Material: blood. The receptor set was obtained from a man aged 25 to 40 in good health. Both conserved end residues are part of each CDR3. A D gene is named only where the DNA matches it firmly. Not all rows give a size; the values are once, few, many and, for expanded clones, a class.

CDR3 length	V gene	D gene	clone size	J gene	CDR3 protein	CDR3 DNA
14	TRBV20-1	TRBD2	few	TRBJ2-3	CSAELAGGGDTQYF	TGCAGTGCAGAACTAGCGGGGGGCGGAGATACGCAGTATTTT
15	TRBV5-1	.	few	TRBJ1-2	CASSSGVQGGYGYTF	TGCGCCAGCAGCTCTGGCGTACAGGGAGGATATGGCTACACCTTC
16	TRBV6-5	TRBD2	.	TRBJ2-5	CASRALTSGGWETQYF	TGTGCCAGCAGGGCACTGACTAGCGGGGGTTGGGAGACCCAGTACTTC
15	TRBV11-2	.	.	TRBJ1-5	CASSLTGTPNQPQHF	TGTGCCAGCAGCTTAACAGGGACCCCAAATCAGCCCCAGCATTTT
16	TRBV9	.	.	TRBJ1-6	CASSANWGARDSPLHF	TGTGCCAGCAGCGCCAACTGGGGCGCCCGTGATTCACCCCTCCACTTT
13	TRBV5-4	.	many	TRBJ1-1	CASSLWIGTEAFF	TGTGCCAGCAGCTTGTGGATTGGCACTGAAGCTTTCTTT
19	TRBV24-1	TRBD2	few	TRBJ2-1	CATSDSGTSGGAVYNEQFF	TGTGCCACCAGTGATTCCGGGACTAGCGGGGGGGCTGTCTACAATGAGCAGTTCTTC
17	TRBV7-9	TRBD1	.	TRBJ1-5	CASSLVKGQGSNQPQHF	TGTGCCAGCAGCTTAGTAAAAGGACAGGGTTCCAATCAGCCCCAGCATTTT
15	TRBV5-1	.	.	TRBJ1-4	CASSLAEGGNEKLFF	TGCGCCAGCAGCTTGGCCGAGGGGGGGAATGAAAAACTGTTTTTT
13	TRBV2	.	.	TRBJ2-7	CASNPARTYEQYF	TGTGCCAGCAACCCAGCCCGAACCTACGAGCAGTACTTC
15	TRBV28	TRBD1	few	TRBJ2-4	CASRADREDKNIQYF	TGTGCCAGCAGAGCGGACAGGGAGGACAAAAACATTCAGTACTTC
14	TRBV20-1	.	.	TRBJ2-7	CSAREGGDAYEQYF	TGCAGTGCTAGAGAGGGCGGGGATGCCTACGAGCAGTACTTC
15	TRBV27	.	.	TRBJ1-2	CASSHTRADRYGYTF	TGTGCCAGCAGTCACACCCGGGCGGATAGGTATGGCTACACCTTC
15	TRBV20-1	TRBD1	.	TRBJ2-5	CSASPDRGRQETQYF	TGCAGTGCTAGCCCGGACAGGGGGCGTCAAGAGACCCAGTACTTC
15	TRBV27	TRBD2	.	TRBJ2-5	CASSFSGGASETQYF	TGTGCCAGCAGTTTCAGCGGGGGGGCCTCAGAGACCCAGTACTTC
14	TRBV7-2	.	.	TRBJ2-5	CASSFGGVGETQYF	TGTGCCAGCAGCTTTGGAGGGGTAGGGGAGACCCAGTACTTC
17	TRBV7-7	.	.	TRBJ2-1	CASSRGGGRPWGDEQFF	TGTGCTAGCAGCCGCGGAGGCGGGCGGCCCTGGGGGGATGAGCAGTTCTTC
15	TRBV29-1	.	many	TRBJ1-5	CSVGGDTWGNQPQHF	TGCAGCGTGGGGGGGGACACATGGGGAAATCAGCCCCAGCATTTT
14	TRBV7-9	.	few	TRBJ2-7	CASILTEDPYEQYF	TGTGCCAGCATCTTGACAGAAGATCCCTACGAGCAGTACTTC
15	TRBV5-1	TRBD1	few	TRBJ2-1	CASSPSQTGGNEQFF	TGCGCCAGCAGCCCGTCCCAGACAGGGGGCAATGAGCAGTTCTTC
14	TRBV4-1	.	once	TRBJ2-5	CASSQTRRKETQYF	TGCGCCAGCAGCCAAACTCGGCGAAAAGAGACCCAGTACTTC
13	TRBV29-1	.	once	TRBJ2-3	CSVRGGKTDTQYF	TGCAGCGTGAGGGGGGGCAAGACAGATACGCAGTATTTT
15	TRBV12-3/TRBV12-4	.	few	TRBJ2-3	CASSFYQGSPDTQYF	TGTGCCAGCAGTTTTTACCAGGGTAGCCCAGATACGCAGTATTTT
15	TRBV13	TRBD1	many	TRBJ1-6	CASSLIDRDNSPLHF	TGTGCCAGCAGCTTAATCGACAGGGATAATTCACCCCTCCACTTT
11	TRBV5-6	.	few	TRBJ2-1	CASSLARDRFF	TGTGCCAGCAGCTTGGCCAGGGATCGGTTCTTC
15	TRBV20-1	TRBD1	.	TRBJ1-5	CSASQGAAGNQPQHF	TGCAGTGCTAGCCAGGGGGCTGCAGGCAATCAGCCCCAGCATTTT
14	TRBV5-1	.	few	TRBJ2-7	CASNQGSPYNEQYF	TGCGCCAGCAACCAGGGGTCTCCCTACAATGAGCAGTACTTC
20	TRBV6-8	TRBD1	.	TRBJ1-5	CASSCAAGGRFLYGNQPQHF	TGTGCCAGCAGTTGCGCTGCAGGGGGTCGCTTTCTTTATGGCAATCAGCCCCAGCATTTT
14	TRBV4-2	.	.	TRBJ1-2	CASSQDLGGLGYTF	TGTGCCAGCAGCCAAGATTTAGGGGGTTTAGGCTACACCTTC
13	TRBV29-1	TRBD1	.	TRBJ1-6	CSVGDSLNSPLHF	TGCAGCGTCGGGGACAGTCTTAATTCACCCCTCCACTTT
15	TRBV24-1	.	.	TRBJ2-3	CATSDWGTQGDTQYF	TGTGCCACCAGTGATTGGGGTACCCAGGGGGATACGCAGTATTTT
14	TRBV20-1	.	.	TRBJ2-5	CSAPPQGLGETQYF	TGCAGTGCCCCACCCCAGGGTTTGGGGGAGACCCAGTACTTC
17	TRBV15	.	.	TRBJ1-5	CATSRADVGVWNQPQHF	TGTGCCACCAGCAGAGCGGATGTAGGGGTATGGAATCAGCCCCAGCATTTT
14	TRBV29-1	.	few	TRBJ2-7	CSVEDSGSSYEQYF	TGCAGCGTTGAAGATTCGGGGAGCTCCTACGAGCAGTACTTC
15	TRBV9	.	many	TRBJ2-1	CASSVGSLSYNEQFF	TGTGCCAGCAGCGTAGGTTCCCTATCCTACAATGAGCAGTTCTTC
15	TRBV9	.	few	TRBJ2-5	CASSVERGEQETQYF	TGTGCCAGCAGCGTAGAGAGAGGGGAGCAAGAGACCCAGTACTTC
14	TRBV28	TRBD1	few	TRBJ1-2	CASSIQGAGYGYTF	TGTGCCAGCAGTATCCAGGGGGCGGGCTATGGCTACACCTTC
15	TRBV20-1	TRBD1	.	TRBJ2-7	CSARGPGTGSHEQYF	TGCAGTGCTAGAGGCCCCGGGACAGGGTCCCACGAGCAGTACTTC
14	TRBV4-3	.	.	TRBJ1-2	CASSQDRSLYGYTF	TGCGCCAGCAGCCAAGATCGTTCCCTCTATGGCTACACCTTC
16	TRBV5-1	TRBD1	.	TRBJ2-1	CASSLEVQGAYNEQFF	TGCGCCAGCAGCTTGGAGGTGCAGGGGGCCTACAATGAGCAGTTCTTC
13	TRBV5-1	TRBD1	.	TRBJ1-1	CASSGGDRGKAFF	TGCGCCAGCAGCGGGGGAGACAGGGGCAAAGCTTTCTTT
10	TRBV6-5	.	few	TRBJ2-7	CASSPGEQYF	TGTGCCAGCAGTCCGGGTGAGCAGTACTTC
15	TRBV3-1	.	.	TRBJ1-6	CASSQDFGGGSPLHF	TGTGCCAGCAGCCAAGATTTTGGGGGGGGTTCACCCCTCCACTTT
13	TRBV4-3	.	.	TRBJ1-4	CASSQVSNEKLFF	TGCGCCAGCAGCCAAGTATCGAATGAAAAACTGTTTTTT
15	TRBV12-3/TRBV12-4	TRBD1	.	TRBJ1-2	CASSELGTGYTGYTF	TGTGCCAGCAGTGAATTGGGGACAGGGTATACTGGCTACACCTTC
14	TRBV20-1	TRBD2	.	TRBJ2-3	CSAGSRERTDTQYF	TGCAGTGCTGGGTCGCGGGAGCGCACAGATACGCAGTATTTT